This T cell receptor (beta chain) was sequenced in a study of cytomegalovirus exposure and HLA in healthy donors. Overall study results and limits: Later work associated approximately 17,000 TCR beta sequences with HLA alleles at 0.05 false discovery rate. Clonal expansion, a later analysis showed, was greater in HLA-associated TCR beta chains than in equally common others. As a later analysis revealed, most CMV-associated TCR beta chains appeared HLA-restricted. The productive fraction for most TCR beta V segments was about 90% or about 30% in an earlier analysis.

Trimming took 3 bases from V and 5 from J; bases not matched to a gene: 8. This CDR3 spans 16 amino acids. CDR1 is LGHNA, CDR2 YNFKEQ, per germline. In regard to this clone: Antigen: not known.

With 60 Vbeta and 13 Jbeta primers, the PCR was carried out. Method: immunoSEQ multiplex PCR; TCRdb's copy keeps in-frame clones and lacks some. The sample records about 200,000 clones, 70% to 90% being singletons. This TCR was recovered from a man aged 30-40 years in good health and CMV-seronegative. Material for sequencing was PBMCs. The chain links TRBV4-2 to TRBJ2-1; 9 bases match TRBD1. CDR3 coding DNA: TGTGCCAGCAGCCAGGAGGACAGGGGATATAACAATGAGCAGTTCTTC. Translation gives CASSQEDRGYNNEQFF.